Listed here are 5 T cell receptor beta chains from one sample, sequenced in a study of blood T cell repertoires in COVID-19 (dated by TCRdb to the early 2020s). Library creation used the immunoSEQ multiplex PCR assay. TCRdb mirrors the immuneACCESS table, restricted to in-frame sequences. Some clones are absent from its copies; in checked studies, under half trace to an unresolved V gene, and the reason for the others is unknown. Recorded for this sample are around 69,000 clones; 89% of them occurred a single time. Around 4.9% of the sample comes from the top ten. Sequenced material: peripheral blood. These receptor sequences come from a woman aged 50 to 60 with active COVID-19.

The chain employs TRBV27 and TRBJ2-1, with 12 bases lining up with TRBD2. CDR3 size: 16 residues. Trimming took 5 bases from V and 3 from J; bases not matched to a gene: 5. The V gene's germline CDR1 is MNHEY and CDR2 SMNVEV (reference sequence). The CDR3, as DNA: TGTGCCAGCAGTCATCTAGCGGGAGGGATCTACAATGAGCAGTTCTTC. It encodes CASSHLAGGIYNEQFF.

The V call is TRBV6-1, the J call TRBJ1-5, with 8 bases matching TRBD1. J gave up 6 bases and V 2 bases, and 3 bases lay outside the gene matches. The CDR3 is 14 amino acids. Germline V gene lookup returns CDR1 MNHNS and CDR2 SASEGT. This chain's CDR3 is CASSETGGGQPQHF. CDR3 bases: TGTGCCAGCAGTGAAACAGGGGGTGGTCAGCCCCAGCATTTT.

The chain has TRBV9 and TRBJ1-2, with D tentatively TRBD1 (6 bases). The CDR3 sequence is 15 residues long. Germline values: CDR1 SGDLS, CDR2 YYNGEE. Trimming removed 3 bases at V and 5 bases at J, with 17 bases between. The CDR3 DNA sequence: TGTGCCAGCAGCGCCCTCCCAGGGGTCCTGTATGGCTACACCTTC. It translates to CASSALPGVLYGYTF.

The V gene is TRBV20-1, the J gene TRBJ2-1; 7 positions agree with TRBD2. This CDR3 spans 14 amino acids. Trimming removed 3 bases from V and 2 bases from J; junction bases left unmatched: 4. The germline CDR1 and CDR2 sequences are DFQATT and SNEGSKA (reference sequence). The CDR3 region is CSASSGRAYNEQFF. CDR3 sequence (DNA): TGCAGTGCTAGTTCGGGGAGGGCCTACAATGAGCAGTTCTTC.

The chain combines TRBV3-1 (or the pseudogene TRBV3-2) with TRBJ2-7, with 7 bases that match TRBD1. V was clipped by 2 bases and J by 1 base; unmatched bases: 5. The CDR3 extends over 15 amino acids. CDR1 and CDR2 (germline): LGHDT, YNNKEL (reference sequence). CDR3 residues: CASSQRDRNSYEQYF. CDR3 nucleotide sequence: TGTGCCAGCAGCCAACGGGACAGAAATTCCTACGAGCAGTACTTC.